This is a list of T cell receptor beta chains from one sample in a study of shared clonotypes between healthy human individuals. The assay was immunoSEQ multiplex PCR, and TCRdb's table has in-frame clones only and misses some. The sample has 490,000 or so clones, over 60% seen once. The source material was PBMCs. These receptors were collected from a middle-aged woman in good health. Some clones in this sample may be carry-over from other donors' samples. Each CDR3 is given with its conserved first and last residue. The order of the fields is D gene, J gene, clone size, V gene, CDR3 protein, CDR3 DNA. A D gene is named only where the DNA matches it firmly. Clone size is shown for a subset of rows, as once, few, many or a class of expanded clone.

D gene: TRBD1
J gene: TRBJ2-5
clone size: NA
V gene: TRBV9
CDR3 protein: CASSVASDRGRETQYF
CDR3 DNA: TGTGCCAGCAGCGTAGCCTCAGACAGGGGGAGGGAGACCCAGTACTTC

D gene: NA
J gene: TRBJ2-7
clone size: NA
V gene: TRBV19
CDR3 protein: CASSIIGSSYEQYF
CDR3 DNA: TGTGCCAGTAGTATAATCGGGTCCTCCTACGAGCAGTACTTC

D gene: NA
J gene: TRBJ1-2
clone size: NA
V gene: TRBV23-1
CDR3 protein: CASSRPRANYGYTF
CDR3 DNA: TGCGCCAGCAGTCGACCCAGGGCAAACTATGGCTACACCTTC

D gene: NA
J gene: TRBJ1-5
clone size: NA
V gene: TRBV6-6
CDR3 protein: CASGGLRNQPQHF
CDR3 DNA: TGTGCCAGCGGGGGGCTCCGCAATCAGCCCCAGCATTTT

D gene: NA
J gene: TRBJ1-4
clone size: NA
V gene: TRBV18
CDR3 protein: CASSQGGLAEKLFF
CDR3 DNA: TGTGCCAGCTCACAGGGTGGACTAGCTGAAAAACTGTTTTTT

D gene: TRBD1
J gene: TRBJ2-3
clone size: NA
V gene: TRBV7-6
CDR3 protein: CASSTPGQGPDTQYF
CDR3 DNA: TGTGCCAGCAGCACCCCGGGACAGGGACCAGATACGCAGTATTTT

D gene: TRBD1
J gene: TRBJ2-6
clone size: NA
V gene: TRBV5-1
CDR3 protein: CASTQGAGANVLTF
CDR3 DNA: TGCGCCAGCACCCAGGGGGCTGGGGCCAACGTCCTGACTTTC

D gene: NA
J gene: TRBJ2-3
clone size: NA
V gene: TRBV28
CDR3 protein: CASSPRGSASDTQYF
CDR3 DNA: TGTGCCAGCAGTCCCAGGGGTAGTGCCTCAGATACGCAGTATTTT

D gene: NA
J gene: TRBJ2-4
clone size: once
V gene: TRBV5-4
CDR3 protein: CASSSGGPTAKNIQYF
CDR3 DNA: TGTGCCAGCAGCTCCGGCGGACCTACCGCCAAAAACATTCAGTACTTC

D gene: TRBD2
J gene: TRBJ2-4
clone size: NA
V gene: TRBV4-3
CDR3 protein: CASSEAVLAGRAKNIQYF
CDR3 DNA: TGCGCCAGCAGCGAAGCGGTTCTAGCGGGACGGGCCAAAAACATTCAGTACTTC

D gene: TRBD2
J gene: TRBJ2-7
clone size: NA
V gene: TRBV25-1
CDR3 protein: CASSAPGAGDEQYF
CDR3 DNA: TGTGCCAGCAGTGCTCCCGGGGCGGGAGACGAGCAGTACTTC

D gene: TRBD2
J gene: TRBJ2-7
clone size: many
V gene: TRBV6-1
CDR3 protein: CASSEEAGVYYEQYF
CDR3 DNA: TGTGCCAGCAGTGAAGAAGCGGGAGTCTACTACGAGCAGTACTTC

D gene: NA
J gene: TRBJ1-1
clone size: NA
V gene: TRBV5-1
CDR3 protein: CASRPTGIANTEAFF
CDR3 DNA: TGCGCCAGCAGACCTACAGGAATTGCGAACACTGAAGCTTTCTTT

D gene: NA
J gene: TRBJ1-1
clone size: NA
V gene: TRBV7-3
CDR3 protein: CASSLLRNTEAFF
CDR3 DNA: TGTGCCAGCAGCTTACTGAGGAACACTGAAGCTTTCTTT